One TCR beta chain is described in this entry. This entry belongs to a study of blood T cell repertoires in COVID-19. Study context: Samples of COVID-19 (acute and convalescent) were obtained from the United States, Italy and Spain. From T cells, B-cell-depleted T cells, or PBMCs came the material, which was cDNA or gDNA.

Germline CDR1 reads KGHSH; CDR2 reads LQKENI. Trimming pared 3 bases from V and 7 bases from J, leaving 7 bases between. This CDR3 contains 11 residues. Study processing details: It was from reference gene primer amplification that nucleated cell counts were estimated. This table comes from immunoSEQ multiplex PCR, and its TCRdb copy is limited to in-frame clones, with some not included. The DNA was the basis for D and trimming; V, J and clone size are from that table. The sample gives 70,000 to 80,000 clones, 65% to 90% of which show up once; around 43% is in the top ten. The sequencing input was peripheral blood. The sequence came from a man aged 80 or over with acute or convalescent COVID-19. The J gene is TRBJ2-7, the V gene TRBV18; D uncertain. The CDR3 DNA is TGTGCCAGCTCACCTGAGAGGGAGCAGTACTTC. Its protein product is CASSPEREQYF.